The 24 T cell receptor beta chains presented below share a single source sample, sequenced in a study of early T cells in non-severe SARS-CoV-2 infection. TCRdb reanalysed the 5' RACE reads using MiXCR and keeps one entry per CDR3 protein. Seen here are 70,000 to 80,000 distinct CDR3 sequences, over 10% observed once, and the top ten hold roughly 2.5%. The sample consisted of whole blood, taken at baseline. These receptors were taken from an adult who was a healthcare worker with PCR-confirmed SARS-CoV-2 infection or an uninfected control (not recorded which).

This clonotype was seen repeatedly, ten times or more. The J gene is TRBJ2-6, the V gene TRBV20-1; D assignment may be TRBD1 or TRBD2 (6 bases each). V gave up 1 base and J gave up 0 bases, with 13 bases separating them. Germline lookup yields CDR1 DFQATT and CDR2 SNEGSKA (reference sequence). This CDR3 is 17 amino acids long. The CDR3 is CSARGRDTFSGANVLTF. The CDR3 nucleotides read TGCAGTGCTAGAGGGCGGGACACTTTCTCTGGGGCCAACGTCCTGACTTTC.

This chain links TRBV29-1 with TRBJ2-2, with D possibly TRBD2 on 5 matching bases. The CDR3 extends over 14 amino acids. V was shortened by 2 bases and J by 6 bases, with 13 bases between the two germline ends. Germline V CDR1 and CDR2: SQVTM, ANQGSEA. CDR3 nucleotide sequence: TGCAGCGTTGAAAGCCCCACTAGTCCCGGGGAGCTGTTTTTT. Translating gives CSVESPTSPGELFF.

This clonotype has only a few counts. The J gene is TRBJ1-1, the V gene TRBV5-1; no clear D gene. This CDR3 is 15 amino acids long. Trimming left V 4 bases short and J 1 base short, with 14 bases between. Germline V gene data show CDR1 as SGHRS and CDR2 as YFSETQ. DNA for the CDR3: TGCGCCAGCAGCCAACTAGGGCCCGCGAACACTGAAGCTTTCTTT. Amino acid sequence: CASSQLGPANTEAFF.

This clonotype was detected ten times or more. V gene TRBV2 combines with J gene TRBJ2-3; 8 nucleotides align to TRBD1. The trim removed 9 bases at V and 4 bases at J, leaving 6 bases unmatched. This CDR3 region has 13 residues. Germline CDR1 SNHLY, CDR2 FYNNEI. Here the CDR3 DNA reads TGTGCCAGGGACAGGGACCCCCCAGATACGCAGTATTTT. Protein sequence: CARDRDPPDTQYF. Together with reference TRBV2 and TRBJ2-3, the CDR3 gives the full variable domain: EPEVTQTPSHQVTQMGQEVILRCVPISNHLYFYWYRQILGQKVEFLVSFYNNEISEKSEIFDDQFSVERPDGSNFTLKIRSTKLEDSAMYFCARDRDPPDTQYFGPGTRLTVL.

This clonotype was counted between two and nine times. V usage is TRBV6-6 and J usage is TRBJ1-5; 7 bases fit TRBD1. The germline V gene encodes CDR1 MNHNY and CDR2 SVGAGI (reference sequence). The CDR3 spans 14 residues. V shed 6 bases, J shed 5 bases, and the junction held 7 bases outside the gene matches. DNA of the CDR3: TGTGCCAGCAGGTACGACAGGGTTCATCAGCCCCAGCATTTT. Protein product: CASRYDRVHQPQHF.

The chain has TRBV28 and TRBJ1-1, with no clear D. Between the trimmed V and J ends, which lost 2 bases and 5 bases, there was a span of 12 bases. There are 14 residues in the CDR3. Germline V CDR1 and CDR2: MDHEN, SYDVKM. Here the CDR3 DNA reads TGTGCCAGCAGTTTAGAAGCCGGGGTGACTGAAGCTTTCTTT. This gives the protein CASSLEAGVTEAFF.

This clonotype was counted between two and nine times. J is TRBJ2-5 and V is TRBV5-4; 9 nucleotides line up with TRBD1. The CDR3 has 15 residues. The junction had 2 bases not matched to a gene; V was cut back by 2 bases and J by 0 bases. Germline CDR1 is SGHNT and CDR2 is YYREEE (reference sequence). The chain's CDR3 is CASSFGDRDQETQYF. The DNA of the CDR3 is TGTGCCAGCAGCTTCGGGGACAGGGACCAAGAGACCCAGTACTTC.

This clonotype was seen a handful of times. The chain carries TRBV11-1 and TRBJ2-7, with D maybe TRBD2 (5 bases). V was cut by 7 bases and J by 2 bases, with 9 bases left in between. CDR1 SGHAT and CDR2 FQDESV come from the germline V gene (reference sequence). The CDR3 is made up of 12 amino acids. Here the CDR3 reads CASMGEAYEQYF. CDR3 DNA sequence: TGTGCCAGCATGGGAGAAGCCTACGAGCAGTACTTC.

The chain employs TRBV11-2 and TRBJ2-7, with unresolved D. Trimming cost V 3 bases and J 9 bases, with 15 bases left between them. Germline V gene sequence: CDR1 SGHAT, CDR2 FQNNGV. The CDR3 is 13 residues long. The CDR3 DNA is TGTGCCAGCAGCTTTTGGGGAATGGCAGGGCAGTACTTC. Protein product: CASSFWGMAGQYF.

The chain recombines TRBV28 with TRBJ2-4; D is ambiguous. The CDR3 is made up of 13 amino acids. Trimming took off 7 bases at V and 6 bases at J, with 13 bases between the two ends. Germline lookup yields CDR1 MDHEN and CDR2 SYDVKM. CDR3 region: CASTTLNRNIQYF. The CDR3 DNA is TGTGCCAGCACCACCCTGAACCGAAACATTCAGTACTTC.

The J gene is TRBJ1-2, the V gene TRBV10-3, with TRBD1 matching 10 bases. CDR3 size: 15 residues. The junction had 6 bases not matched to a gene; V was cut back by 6 bases and J by 2 bases. Germline CDR1 reads ENHRY; CDR2 reads SYGVKD. Here the CDR3 reads CAISVTDRGNYGYTF. Written as DNA, the CDR3 is TGTGCCATCAGCGTAACGGACAGGGGGAACTATGGCTACACCTTC.

This clonotype was detected a few times. The rearrangement uses TRBV4-3 and TRBJ2-7; D ambiguous. The V and J ends lost 0 bases and 2 bases respectively, with 5 bases between them. Germline CDR1 and CDR2: LGHNA and YSLEER. This CDR3 region has 13 residues. As DNA, the CDR3 is TGCGCCAGCAGCCAAGATAGGGCCTACGAGCAGTACTTC. Encoded protein: CASSQDRAYEQYF.

This clonotype was counted ten times or more. This chain links TRBV28 with TRBJ1-2, with 8 positions matching TRBD1. V trimming: 11 bases; J trimming: 8 bases; junction bases outside the gene matches: 10. This CDR3 has 12 residues. In germline, CDR1 is MDHEN, CDR2 SYDVKM. The CDR3 DNA is TGTGCCTCCTACCAGGGGGCTGGCGGCTACACCTTC. Its protein product is CASYQGAGGYTF.

This chain uses TRBV29-1 with TRBJ1-1; tentatively, D is TRBD1 (6 bases). Germline assignment: CDR1 SQVTM and CDR2 ANQGSEA. There are 13 residues in the CDR3. The V gene lost 4 bases and the J gene lost 3 bases, with 12 bases spanning the gap. The CDR3 sequence: CSVAEGVYTEAFF. The CDR3 DNA is TGCAGCGTTGCAGAGGGGGTTTACACTGAAGCTTTCTTT. Variable domain in full (rest from reference TRBV29-1 and TRBJ1-1): SAVISQKPSRDICQRGTSLTIQCQVDSQVTMMFWYRQQPGQSLTLIATANQGSEATYESGFVIDKFPISRPNLTFSTLTVSNMSPEDSSIYLCSVAEGVYTEAFFGQGTRLTVV.

The sample holds many counts of this clonotype. This chain's CDR3 is CSAKGSNQPQHF. The CDR3 bases are TGCAGTGCTAAGGGTAGCAATCAGCCCCAGCATTTT. The genes are TRBV20-1 and TRBJ1-5; D is unresolved. The germline CDR1 and CDR2 sequences are DFQATT and SNEGSKA (reference sequence). V was cut by 4 bases and J by 0 bases, with 4 bases left in between. CDR3 length equals 12 residues.

This clonotype was found a few times. The chain joins TRBV28 to TRBJ1-2; unclear D gene. V was cut by 6 bases and J by 5 bases, with 19 bases left in between. Germline lookup yields CDR1 MDHEN and CDR2 SYDVKM. The CDR3 sequence is 15 residues long. The CDR3 here is CASSQATPLDYGYTF. The CDR3 DNA reads as TGTGCCAGCAGCCAGGCCACCCCCCTTGATTATGGCTACACCTTC.

This clonotype was detected many times. The chain recombines TRBV12-3 or TRBV12-4 with TRBJ1-5; D not certain. The CDR3 has 19 residues. Trimming removed 3 bases at V and 0 bases at J, with 21 bases between. The CDR3 nucleotides are TGTGCCAGCAGTTTTAACTCACCGAAGCCGGGGTATAGCAATCAGCCCCAGCATTTT. As protein: CASSFNSPKPGYSNQPQHF.

This clonotype has more than one count but fewer than ten. The chain joins TRBV5-4 to TRBJ2-3; D remains ambiguous. This CDR3 is built from 14 residues. Trimming shortened V by 0 bases and J by 4 bases, and 9 bases separated the two germline ends. Germline lookup yields CDR1 SGHNT and CDR2 YYREEE (reference sequence). Here the CDR3 DNA reads TGTGCCAGCAGCTTGGAGGTTGGACCAGATACGCAGTATTTT. This codes for CASSLEVGPDTQYF.

This sequence joins TRBV5-1 and TRBJ2-1, with 7 nucleotides matching TRBD1. The CDR3 sequence is 16 residues long. Germline CDR1 is SGHRS and CDR2 is YFSETQ. J lost 4 bases, V lost 0 bases, and 7 bases had no gene match. The CDR3: CASSLADRFPYNEQFF. CDR3 in DNA: TGCGCCAGCAGCTTGGCGGACAGGTTCCCTTACAATGAGCAGTTCTTC.

This clonotype was detected only a few times. This chain joins TRBV4-3 and TRBJ2-3; D is possibly TRBD1 or TRBD2 (6 bases each). The CDR3 consists of 17 residues. V lost 0 bases and J 2 bases, leaving 15 bases between the germline ends. Germline V gives CDR1 LGHNA, CDR2 YSLEER. The CDR3 reads CASSQEGAGQFTDTQYF. The CDR3 DNA sequence: TGCGCCAGCAGCCAAGAAGGGGCGGGACAATTCACAGATACGCAGTATTTT.

At least ten counts were recorded for this clonotype. The J gene is TRBJ2-5, the V gene TRBV5-4, with a possible D match to TRBD1 (6 bases). CDR1 SGHNT and CDR2 YYREEE come from the germline V gene (reference sequence). Trimming cost V 4 bases and J 2 bases, with 12 bases left between them. The CDR3 loop spans 14 amino acids. The CDR3 nucleotides read TGTGCCAGCAGCAGAGGACAGTTACAAGAGACCCAGTACTTC. It is translated as CASSRGQLQETQYF.

This clonotype came up many times. The rearrangement uses TRBV5-1 and TRBJ1-2; TRBD1 agrees at 7 bases. The CDR3 loop spans 15 amino acids. The V gene end was trimmed by 2 bases and the J gene end by 4 bases; junction bases not matched to a gene: 8. Germline CDR1 reads SGHRS; CDR2 reads YFSETQ. The chain's CDR3 is CASSFTGETSYGYTF. DNA for the CDR3: TGCGCCAGCAGCTTTACAGGGGAGACTAGCTATGGCTACACCTTC.

This clonotype occurred many times. This chain uses TRBV18 with TRBJ1-5; 8 bases agree with TRBD1. The V gene end was trimmed by 6 bases and the J gene end by 3 bases; junction bases not matched to a gene: 7. The CDR3 loop spans 15 amino acids. Germline CDR1 and CDR2: KGHSH and LQKENI. CDR3 DNA sequence: TGTGCCAGCTCCCCCGGGACAGGTCTCAATCAGCCCCAGCATTTT. It translates to CASSPGTGLNQPQHF.

The chain employs TRBV6-1 and TRBJ1-2; D is undetermined. The CDR3 extends over 11 amino acids. Trimming removed 3 bases at V and 13 bases at J, with 12 bases between. The germline V gene encodes CDR1 MNHNS and CDR2 SASEGT. The CDR3 sequence is CASSESIGATF. Here the CDR3 DNA reads TGTGCCAGCAGTGAGTCAATTGGAGCCACCTTC.